This T cell receptor beta chain is from a study of cytomegalovirus exposure and HLA in healthy donors. In the study overall: The approximately 660 first-cohort repertoires shared a platform with the roughly 130 validation repertoires, as reported in a later analysis.

The CDR3 has 13 amino acids. V was shortened by 4 bases and J by 6 bases, with 12 bases between the two germline ends. CDR1 and CDR2 from the germline V gene are SGHRS and YFSETQ. Assay: immunoSEQ multiplex PCR; the TCRdb copy retains only in-frame clones and omits some. The sample holds fewer than 400,000 clones, 88% seen once. Study-level points and caveats: The majority of TCR sequences were rare, yet some public TCRs appeared in many donors. Cytomegalovirus association was assigned to more than 150 TCR beta chains. In vitro, a few CMV-associated chains proved specific for CMV antigens.

To note about this clone: Antigen specificity is unknown.

This receptor was obtained from a man aged 25-45 years in good health and CMV-seronegative. The specimen sequenced was PBMCs. The V call is TRBV5-1, the J call TRBJ2-3; TRBD1 might be the D (5 bases). Written as DNA, the CDR3 is TGCGCCAGCAGCATAGGGGATGGGGATACGCAGTATTTT. Translated: CASSIGDGDTQYF.